Listed below are T cell receptor beta chains from one sample, sequenced in a study of cytomegalovirus exposure and HLA in healthy donors. TCRdb keeps only in-frame clones here, not all; method: immunoSEQ multiplex PCR. The sample lists about 120,000 clones; more than 70% were seen once. The specimen sequenced was PBMCs. Receptors originate from a man aged 18 to 29 in good health and CMV-seronegative. Each CDR3 is given with its conserved first and last residue. The D gene is left open where the match is weak. For some rows the clone size is stated as once, few or many, or as a class when expanded; others skip it.

>TRBV7-6|TRBJ2-1|-|-
CASGLSSYNEQFF
TGTGCCAGCGGGCTCAGCTCCTACAATGAGCAGTTCTTC
>TRBV19|TRBJ1-1|-|few
CASKTGTREAFF
TGTGCCAGTAAAACCGGGACACGGGAAGCTTTCTTT
>TRBV2|TRBJ1-1|TRBD1|-
CASRLTGMNTEAFF
TGTGCCAGCAGGCTGACAGGGATGAACACTGAAGCTTTCTTT
>TRBV7-8|TRBJ2-1|-|-
CASSLRSNEQFF
TGTGCCAGCAGCCTCAGGTCGAATGAGCAGTTCTTC
>TRBV5-5|TRBJ2-5|TRBD1|once
CASSPTGTGGFNIETQYF
TGTGCCAGCAGCCCGACCGGGACAGGGGGCTTTAACATAGAGACCCAGTACTTC
>TRBV19|TRBJ2-1|TRBD2|-
CASSIGLASGGEQFF
TGTGCCAGTAGTATAGGTCTCGCCTCGGGGGGTGAGCAGTTCTTC
>TRBV10-3|TRBJ2-7|-|few
CAISDPIGEQYF
TGTGCCATCAGTGACCCGATCGGCGAGCAGTACTTC
>TRBV15|TRBJ2-3|-|-
CATSRVLTDTQYF
TGTGCCACCAGCCGAGTACTCACAGATACGCAGTATTTT
>TRBV11-2|TRBJ1-5|-|once
CASSLMNQPQHF
TGTGCCAGCAGCCTAATGAATCAGCCCCAGCATTTT
>TRBV2|TRBJ1-4|TRBD1|once
CASTIKGTGNEKLFF
TGTGCCAGCACTATAAAGGGGACAGGGAATGAAAAACTGTTTTTT
>TRBV5-6|TRBJ1-4|TRBD1|-
CASSLDRGEKLFF
TGTGCCAGCAGCCTGGACAGGGGTGAAAAACTGTTTTTT
>TRBV18|TRBJ2-1|-|-
CASSPPSRDYNEQFF
TGTGCCAGCTCACCACCGTCGCGGGACTACAATGAGCAGTTCTTC
>TRBV6-4|TRBJ1-2|-|-
CASSDLNSGGYTF
TGTGCCAGCAGTGACCTAAACTCGGGTGGCTACACCTTC
>TRBV9|TRBJ2-2|TRBD2|-
CASSEARGVAGIRYTGELFF
TGTGCCAGCAGCGAGGCCCGGGGGGTAGCGGGAATTCGTTACACCGGGGAGCTGTTTTTT
>TRBV27|TRBJ2-7|-|-
CASSFGRDYEQYF
TGTGCCAGCAGTTTCGGCAGGGACTACGAGCAGTACTTC
>TRBV13|TRBJ1-2|-|-
CASRQGTRDGYTF
TGTGCTTCCCGGCAGGGGACAAGGGATGGCTACACCTTC
>TRBV7-6|TRBJ2-2|TRBD2|-
CASSPASGRYTGELFF
TGTGCCAGCAGCCCCGCTAGCGGGAGATACACCGGGGAGCTGTTTTTT
>TRBV9|TRBJ1-4|-|-
CASSVTGGEKLFF
TGTGCCAGCAGCGTAACGGGGGGTGAAAAACTGTTTTTT